This TCR beta chain is drawn from a study of metastatic and nonmetastatic thyroid tumors. The trim removed 5 bases at V and 7 bases at J, leaving 5 bases unmatched. The CDR3 is made up of 14 amino acids. CDR1 is SEHNR and CDR2 is FQNEAQ in the germline V gene (reference sequence). TCRdb re-processed the PCR reads through MiXCR. Here the sample spans 20,000 to 25,000 clones, about 30% being singletons. This clone is medium-sized by share. Until they underwent thyroid surgery, no patient had received any treatment. This receptor was obtained from a female donor with papillary thyroid cancer or a benign thyroid nodule (not recorded which). Some clones in this sample may be carry-over from other donors' samples. The specimen was tumor tissue. The chain couples TRBV7-9 to TRBJ1-4, with 9 bases identical to TRBD1. For the CDR3, the DNA is TGTGCCAGCAGCCCGGGACAGGGCCCTGAAAAACTGTTTTTT. The encoded protein is CASSPGQGPEKLFF.